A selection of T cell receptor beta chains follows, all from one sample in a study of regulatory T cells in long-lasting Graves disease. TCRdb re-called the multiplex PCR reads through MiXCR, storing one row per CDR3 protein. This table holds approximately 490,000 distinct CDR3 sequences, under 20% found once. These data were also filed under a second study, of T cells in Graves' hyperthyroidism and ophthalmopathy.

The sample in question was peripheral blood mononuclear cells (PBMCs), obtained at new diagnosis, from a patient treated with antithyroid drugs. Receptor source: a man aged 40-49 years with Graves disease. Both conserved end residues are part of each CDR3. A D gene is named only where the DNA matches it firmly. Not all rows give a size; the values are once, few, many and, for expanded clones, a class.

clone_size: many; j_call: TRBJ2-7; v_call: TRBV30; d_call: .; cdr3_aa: CAWSRGGYEQYF; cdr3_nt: TGTGCCTGGAGTCGCGGAGGATACGAGCAGTACTTC
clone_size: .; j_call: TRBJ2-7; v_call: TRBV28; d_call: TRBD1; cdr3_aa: CASSLGWTGGGEQYF; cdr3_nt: TGTGCCAGCAGTTTGGGGTGGACAGGGGGCGGCGAGCAGTACTTC
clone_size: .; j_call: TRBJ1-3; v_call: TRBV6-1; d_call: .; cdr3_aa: CASTRGTTGNTIYF; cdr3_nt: TGTGCCAGCACCAGAGGAACCACTGGAAACACCATATATTTT
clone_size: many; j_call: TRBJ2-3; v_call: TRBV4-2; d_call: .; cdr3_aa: CASSQEASVDTQYF; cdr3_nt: TGTGCCAGCAGCCAAGAGGCTAGCGTAGATACGCAGTATTTT
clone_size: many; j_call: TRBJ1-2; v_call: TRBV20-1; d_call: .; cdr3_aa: CSASGRSYGYTF; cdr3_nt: TGCAGTGCTAGCGGCAGGAGCTATGGCTACACCTTC
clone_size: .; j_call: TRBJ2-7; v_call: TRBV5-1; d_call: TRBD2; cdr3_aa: CASSPLTSAFLPSYEQYF; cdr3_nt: TGCGCCAGCAGCCCCCTGACTAGCGCCTTTCTTCCCTCCTACGAGCAGTACTTC
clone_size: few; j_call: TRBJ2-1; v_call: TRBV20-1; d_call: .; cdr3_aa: CSARDHLVRANSYNEQFF; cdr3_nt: TGCAGTGCTAGAGATCATTTGGTGCGGGCCAACTCCTACAATGAGCAGTTCTTC
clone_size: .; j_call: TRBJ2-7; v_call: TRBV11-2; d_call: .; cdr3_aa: CASSYAASYEQYF; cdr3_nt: TGTGCCAGCAGCTATGCGGCCTCCTACGAGCAGTACTTC
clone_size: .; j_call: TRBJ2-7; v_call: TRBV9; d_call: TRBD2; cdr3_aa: CASSNGTSGRKTFYEQYF; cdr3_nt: TGTGCCAGCTCGAATGGGACTAGCGGGAGAAAAACTTTCTACGAGCAGTACTTC
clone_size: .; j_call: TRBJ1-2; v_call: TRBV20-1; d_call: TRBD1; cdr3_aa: CSARTGGGLRGYTF; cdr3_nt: TGCAGTGCTAGAACAGGGGGCGGGTTGCGTGGCTACACCTTC
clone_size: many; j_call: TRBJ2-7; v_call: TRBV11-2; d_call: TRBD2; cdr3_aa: CASSLEKPGLAGGPYEQYF; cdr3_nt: TGTGCCAGCAGCTTAGAAAAGCCCGGACTAGCGGGAGGGCCCTACGAGCAGTACTTC
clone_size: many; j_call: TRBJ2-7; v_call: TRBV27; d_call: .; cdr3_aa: CASSLKGHFGEQYF; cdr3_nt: TGTGCCAGCAGTTTAAAGGGACACTTCGGGGAGCAGTACTTC
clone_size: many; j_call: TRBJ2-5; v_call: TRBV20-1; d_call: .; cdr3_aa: CSAEMTVYQETQYF; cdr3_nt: TGCAGTGCTGAAATGACAGTGTACCAAGAGACCCAGTACTTC
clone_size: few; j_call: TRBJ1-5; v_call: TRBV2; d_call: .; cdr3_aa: CASSEPGYRPQHF; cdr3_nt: TGTGCCAGCAGTGAACCCGGGTATCGGCCCCAGCATTTT
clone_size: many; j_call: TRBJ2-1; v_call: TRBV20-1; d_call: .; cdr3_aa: CSARDRIGNEQFF; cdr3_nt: TGCAGTGCTAGAGATAGGATCGGCAATGAGCAGTTCTTC
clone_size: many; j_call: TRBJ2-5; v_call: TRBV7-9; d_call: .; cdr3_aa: CASSQDRKQETQYF; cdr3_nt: TGTGCCAGCAGCCAGGACAGAAAACAAGAGACCCAGTACTTC
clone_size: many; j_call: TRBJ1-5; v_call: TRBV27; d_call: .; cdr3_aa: CASSKLSTHGAYSNQPQHF; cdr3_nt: TGTGCCAGCAGTAAACTATCGACCCACGGGGCCTATAGCAATCAGCCCCAGCATTTT
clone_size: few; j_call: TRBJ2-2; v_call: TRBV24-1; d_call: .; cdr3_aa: CATSDPRGPAEELFF; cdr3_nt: TGTGCCACCAGTGATCCCAGGGGCCCGGCCGAGGAGCTGTTTTTT
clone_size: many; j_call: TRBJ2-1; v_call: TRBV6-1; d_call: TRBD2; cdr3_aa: CASSNEAGGLEQFF; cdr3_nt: TGTGCCAGCAGTAACGAAGCGGGAGGTCTTGAGCAGTTCTTC
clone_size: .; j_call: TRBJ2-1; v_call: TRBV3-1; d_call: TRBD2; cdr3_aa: CASSQRGLVGSYNEQFF; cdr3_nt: TGTGCCAGCAGCCAAAGGGGACTAGTGGGATCCTACAATGAGCAGTTCTTC
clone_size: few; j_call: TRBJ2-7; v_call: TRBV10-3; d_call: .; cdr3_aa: CAISGASSYEQYF; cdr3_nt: TGTGCCATCAGTGGGGCCAGCTCCTACGAGCAGTACTTC
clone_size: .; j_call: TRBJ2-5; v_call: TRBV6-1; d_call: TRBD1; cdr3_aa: CASTIGTEQETQYF; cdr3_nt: TGTGCCAGCACCATAGGGACAGAACAAGAGACCCAGTACTTC